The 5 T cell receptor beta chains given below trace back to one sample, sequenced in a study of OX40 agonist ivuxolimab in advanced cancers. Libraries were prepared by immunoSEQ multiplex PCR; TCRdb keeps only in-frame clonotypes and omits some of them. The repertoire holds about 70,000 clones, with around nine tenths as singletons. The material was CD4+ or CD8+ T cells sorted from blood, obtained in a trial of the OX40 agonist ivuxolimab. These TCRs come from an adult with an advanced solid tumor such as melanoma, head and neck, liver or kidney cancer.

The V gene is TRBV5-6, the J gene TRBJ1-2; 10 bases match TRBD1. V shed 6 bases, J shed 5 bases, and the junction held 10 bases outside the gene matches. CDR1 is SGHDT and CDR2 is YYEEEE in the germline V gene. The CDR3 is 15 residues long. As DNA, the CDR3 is TGTGCCAGCAAAATGCGGACAGGGGGAGAATATGGCTACACCTTC. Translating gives CASKMRTGGEYGYTF.

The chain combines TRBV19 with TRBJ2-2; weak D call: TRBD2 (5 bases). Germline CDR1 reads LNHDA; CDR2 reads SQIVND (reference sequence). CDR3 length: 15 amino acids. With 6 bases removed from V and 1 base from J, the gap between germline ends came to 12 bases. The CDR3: CASRRADLNTGELFF. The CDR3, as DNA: TGTGCCAGTAGGAGAGCGGACCTGAACACCGGGGAGCTGTTTTTT.

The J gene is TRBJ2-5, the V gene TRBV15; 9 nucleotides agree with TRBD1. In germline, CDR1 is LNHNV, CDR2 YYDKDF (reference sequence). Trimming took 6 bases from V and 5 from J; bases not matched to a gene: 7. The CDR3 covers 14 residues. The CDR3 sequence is CATRLTGGSETQYF. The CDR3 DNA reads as TGTGCCACCAGATTAACAGGGGGCTCCGAGACCCAGTACTTC.

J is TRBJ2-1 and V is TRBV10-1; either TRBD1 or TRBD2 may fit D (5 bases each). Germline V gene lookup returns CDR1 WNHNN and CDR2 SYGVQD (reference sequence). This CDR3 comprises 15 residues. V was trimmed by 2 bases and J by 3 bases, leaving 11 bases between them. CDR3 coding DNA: TGCGCCAGCAGTGAGAGAGGGACGCTCTACAATGAGCAGTTCTTC. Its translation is CASSERGTLYNEQFF.

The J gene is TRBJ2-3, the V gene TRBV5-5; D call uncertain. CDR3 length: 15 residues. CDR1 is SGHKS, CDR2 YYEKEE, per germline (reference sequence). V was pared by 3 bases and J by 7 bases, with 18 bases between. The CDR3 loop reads CASSSPASGIYTQYF. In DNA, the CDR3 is TGTGCCAGCAGCTCTCCGGCCTCAGGAATCTATACGCAGTATTTT.